This T cell receptor (beta chain) was identified in a study of Graves' ophthalmopathy and Graves' hyperthyroidism. The stable label applied to hyperthyroidism with no ophthalmopathy within 18 months of follow-up. The sequenced template was RNA, covering the TCR beta CDR3 region. Scientists carried out first-round RT-PCR using HTBI primers and then a second-round multiplex PCR. TCRdb ran MiXCR on the multiplex PCR reads and lists one entry per CDR3 protein. In the table there are about 620,000 distinct CDR3 sequences, about 20% of which are singletons. This CDR3 is 14 amino acids long. CDR1 and CDR2 from the germline V gene are DFQATT and SNEGSKA (reference sequence). V gave up 2 bases and J gave up 1 base, with 11 bases separating them.

The chain uses TRBV20-1 and TRBJ1-1, with D possibly TRBD1 on 5 matching bases. The sample consisted of peripheral blood. The sequence came from a woman aged 18-30 years with stable Graves' hyperthyroidism. Some clones in this sample may be carry-over from other donors' samples. In DNA, the CDR3 is TGCAGTGCTAGACAAGGCGGGGCGAACACTGAAGCTTTCTTT. This translates into CSARQGGANTEAFF.